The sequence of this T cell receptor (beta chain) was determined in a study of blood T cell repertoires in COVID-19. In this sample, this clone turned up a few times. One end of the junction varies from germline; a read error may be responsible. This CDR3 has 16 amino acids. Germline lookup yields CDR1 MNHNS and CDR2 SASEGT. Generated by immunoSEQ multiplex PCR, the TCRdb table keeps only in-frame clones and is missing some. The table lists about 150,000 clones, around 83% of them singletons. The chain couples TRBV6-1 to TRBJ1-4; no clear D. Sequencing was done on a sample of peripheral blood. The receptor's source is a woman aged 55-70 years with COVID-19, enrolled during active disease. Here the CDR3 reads CASSEGAAALNEKLFF. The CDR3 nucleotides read TGTGCCAGCAGCGAAGGCGCAGCGGCCCTTAATGAAAAACTGTTTTTT.